What follows are 2 T cell receptor beta chains derived from one specimen sequenced in a study of T cell changes during pregnancy in multiple sclerosis. Here immunoSEQ multiplex PCR was the method, and the copy in TCRdb shows in-frame clones only, minus some. The table includes tens of thousands of clones, under 95% detected once. The sequenced sample was CD4+ T cells from peripheral blood mononuclear cells, obtained before pregnancy. The source of these receptors is a female donor with multiple sclerosis, enrolled in a pregnancy study.

This chain uses TRBV9 with TRBJ2-1; 8 bases are shared with TRBD2. The ends lost 4 bases at V and 0 bases at J; junction bases unmatched: 6. The germline gives CDR1 SGDLS, CDR2 YYNGEE. The CDR3 is made up of 16 amino acids. The CDR3 protein is CASSLTGTSSYNEQFF. The CDR3 nucleotides are TGTGCCAGCAGCCTAACCGGGACTAGCTCCTACAATGAGCAGTTCTTC.

This clone has more than one count but fewer than ten. The V call is TRBV5-1, the J call TRBJ1-1; 7 bases agree with TRBD1. Germline CDR1 is SGHRS and CDR2 is YFSETQ. This CDR3 comprises 14 residues. Trimming removed 4 bases from V and 5 bases from J; junction bases left unmatched: 8. CDR3 loop: CASSQGQEQTEAFF. DNA for the CDR3: TGCGCCAGCAGCCAAGGACAGGAGCAGACTGAAGCTTTCTTT.